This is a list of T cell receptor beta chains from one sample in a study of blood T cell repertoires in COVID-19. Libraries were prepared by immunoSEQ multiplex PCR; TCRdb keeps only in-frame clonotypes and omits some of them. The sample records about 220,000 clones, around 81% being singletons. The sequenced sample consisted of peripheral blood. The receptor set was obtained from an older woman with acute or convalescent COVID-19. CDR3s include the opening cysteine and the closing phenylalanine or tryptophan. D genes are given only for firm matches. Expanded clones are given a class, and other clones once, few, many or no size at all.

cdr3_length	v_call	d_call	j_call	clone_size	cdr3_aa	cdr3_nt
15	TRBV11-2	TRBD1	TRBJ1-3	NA	CASSLDRTAGNTIYF	TGTGCCAGCAGCTTGGACAGGACAGCGGGAAACACCATATATTTT
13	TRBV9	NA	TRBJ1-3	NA	CASSVGQGNTIYF	TGTGCCAGCAGCGTAGGTCAAGGAAACACCATATATTTT
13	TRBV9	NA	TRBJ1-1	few	CASSATMNTEAFF	TGTGCCAGCAGCGCCACTATGAACACTGAAGCTTTCTTT
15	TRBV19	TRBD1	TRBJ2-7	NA	CASSIPGQGPGEQYF	TGTGCCAGTAGTATTCCGGGACAGGGGCCTGGCGAGCAGTACTTC
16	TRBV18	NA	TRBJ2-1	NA	CASSQTGRPPYNEQFF	TGTGCCAGCTCACAAACAGGTCGACCGCCCTACAATGAGCAGTTCTTC
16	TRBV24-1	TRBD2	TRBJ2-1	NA	CATSDPNSGGHGEQFF	TGTGCCACCAGTGATCCCAATAGCGGGGGCCACGGTGAGCAGTTCTTC
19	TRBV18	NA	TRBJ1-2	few	CASSPVFGRVNQPNYGYTF	TGTGCCAGCTCACCGGTTTTTGGCAGGGTGAACCAGCCCAACTATGGCTACACCTTC
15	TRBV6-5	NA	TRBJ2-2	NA	CASSFKRPGTGELFF	TGTGCCAGCAGTTTCAAACGGCCGGGCACCGGGGAGCTGTTTTTT
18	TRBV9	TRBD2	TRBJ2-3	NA	CASSVGGSGGLRTDTQYF	TGTGCCAGCAGCGTAGGAGGTAGCGGGGGGCTTCGGACAGATACGCAGTATTTT
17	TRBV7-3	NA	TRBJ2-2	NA	CASSPNSLKTSTGELFF	TGTGCCAGCAGTCCCAACAGCCTTAAAACTTCCACCGGGGAGCTGTTTTTT
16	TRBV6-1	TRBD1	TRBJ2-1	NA	CASSEPWDRGLNEQFF	TGTGCCAGCAGTGAACCCTGGGACAGGGGGCTTAATGAGCAGTTCTTC
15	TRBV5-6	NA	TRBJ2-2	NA	CASSPGHTNTGELFF	TGTGCCAGCAGCCCGGGACACACGAACACCGGGGAGCTGTTTTTT
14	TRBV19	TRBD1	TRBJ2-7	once	CASSGTGRAYEQYF	TGTGCCAGTTCCGGGACAGGGAGGGCCTACGAGCAGTACTTC
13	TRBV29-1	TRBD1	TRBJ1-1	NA	CSVGQGASSEAFF	TGCAGCGTGGGACAGGGGGCGTCTTCTGAAGCTTTCTTT
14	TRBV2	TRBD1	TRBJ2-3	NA	CASSGRDRGGTQYF	TGTGCCAGCAGTGGGCGGGACAGGGGTGGTACGCAGTATTTT
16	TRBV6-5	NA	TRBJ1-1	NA	CASSYSWDSQGTEAFF	TGTGCCAGCAGTTACTCGTGGGACTCCCAAGGAACTGAAGCTTTCTTT
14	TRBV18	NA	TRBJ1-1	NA	CASSPRPGQAEAFF	TGTGCCAGCTCACCACGGCCGGGACAAGCGGAAGCTTTCTTT
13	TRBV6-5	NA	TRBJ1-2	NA	CASSPGQFRGYTF	TGTGCCAGCAGTCCCGGACAGTTTCGGGGCTACACCTTC
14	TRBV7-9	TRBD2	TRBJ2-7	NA	CASSSLAVSYEQYF	TGTGCCAGCAGTTCCCTAGCGGTCTCCTACGAGCAGTACTTC
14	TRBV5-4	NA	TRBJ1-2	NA	CASSHDGTNYGYTF	TGTGCCAGCAGCCACGACGGGACTAACTATGGCTACACCTTC
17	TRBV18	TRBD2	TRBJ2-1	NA	CASSPPSGDVDYNEQFF	TGTGCCAGCTCACCGCCTAGCGGGGACGTCGACTACAATGAGCAGTTCTTC
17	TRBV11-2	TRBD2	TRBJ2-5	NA	CASSLAGRGGQQETQYF	TGTGCCAGCAGCTTAGCGGGGCGGGGGGGCCAGCAAGAGACCCAGTACTTC
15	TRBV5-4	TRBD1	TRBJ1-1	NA	CASSSGQAVYTEAFF	TGTGCCAGCAGCTCGGGACAGGCCGTTTACACTGAAGCTTTCTTT
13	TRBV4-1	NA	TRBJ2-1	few	CASARRGDNEQFF	TGCGCCAGCGCGAGGAGGGGAGACAATGAGCAGTTCTTC
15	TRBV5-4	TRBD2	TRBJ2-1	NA	CASSLTSGGYNEQFF	TGTGCCAGCAGTCTTACTAGCGGGGGCTACAATGAGCAGTTCTTC
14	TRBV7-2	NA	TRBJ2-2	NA	CASSLDPIAGELFF	TGTGCCAGCAGCTTAGATCCTATTGCCGGGGAGCTGTTTTTT
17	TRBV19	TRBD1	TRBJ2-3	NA	CASEGTRQGASTDTQYF	TGTGCCAGTGAAGGTACCCGACAGGGGGCGAGCACAGATACGCAGTATTTT
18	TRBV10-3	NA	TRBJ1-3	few	CAISTGTPADSSGNTIYF	TGTGCCATCAGTACCGGGACACCGGCCGACTCATCTGGAAACACCATATATTTT
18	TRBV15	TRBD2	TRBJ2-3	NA	CATSTERGLAGGHDTQYF	TGTGCCACCAGCACCGAAAGGGGACTAGCGGGGGGGCATGATACGCAGTATTTT
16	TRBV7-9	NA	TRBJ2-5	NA	CASSLRRQNLQETQYF	TGTGCCAGCAGCTTACGCCGCCAAAACTTACAAGAGACCCAGTACTTC
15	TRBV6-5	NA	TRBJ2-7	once	CASRIGGAVSYEQYF	TGTGCCAGCAGGATAGGGGGGGCCGTCTCCTACGAGCAGTACTTC
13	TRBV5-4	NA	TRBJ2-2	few	CASSLGLTGELFF	TGTGCCAGCAGCTTGGGTCTCACCGGGGAGCTGTTTTTT
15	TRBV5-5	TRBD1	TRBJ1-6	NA	CASSLLPGQPSPLHF	TGTGCCAGCAGCTTACTTCCGGGACAGCCCTCACCCCTCCACTTT
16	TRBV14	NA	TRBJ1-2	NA	CASSQDDGTSNYGYTF	TGTGCCAGCAGCCAAGACGACGGGACAAGCAACTATGGCTACACCTTC
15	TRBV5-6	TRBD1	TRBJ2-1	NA	CASSLLGDRGSEQFF	TGTGCCAGCAGCTTACTGGGTGACAGGGGATCTGAGCAGTTCTTC
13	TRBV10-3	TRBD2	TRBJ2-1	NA	CATGLAGGNEQFF	TGTGCCACCGGACTAGCGGGGGGTAATGAGCAGTTCTTC
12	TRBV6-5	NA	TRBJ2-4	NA	CASSSGENIQYF	TGTGCCAGCAGTTCCGGGGAAAACATTCAGTACTTC
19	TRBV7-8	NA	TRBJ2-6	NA	CASSPPRQRISSGANVLTF	TGTGCCAGCAGCCCCCCAAGACAGAGGATAAGCTCTGGGGCCAACGTCCTGACTTTC
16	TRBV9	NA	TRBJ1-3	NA	CASNERPGSSGNTIYF	TGTGCCAGCAACGAGAGGCCCGGGAGCTCTGGAAACACCATATATTTT
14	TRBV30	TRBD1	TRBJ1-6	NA	CAWSEVRGRSALHF	TGTGCCTGGAGTGAGGTCAGGGGGCGGTCGGCCCTCCACTTT